This T cell receptor (beta chain) stems from a study of CD8+ T cells in alopecia areata. Background on the study: Tofacitinib was taken orally by treated patients, and the dose was 5 to 10 mg twice daily.

Noted treatment: oral pan-JAK inhibitor, 5-10 mg twice daily. Extracted RNA was reverse transcribed into cDNA, the sequencing template. Clones were read by immunoSEQ multiplex PCR, and TCRdb kept only the in-frame ones, dropping some. Among approximately 42,000 clones listed, roughly 65% were seen once. This clone was seen a single time. Its antigen remains unidentified. Findings of the study overall: The link between baseline CD8+ expansion and response remains uncertain with one nonresponder. Lesional tissue from the scalp (especially in alopecia totalis/universalis) showed higher clonality than normal scalp. When scalp samples are sequenced, resident alphabeta T cells of normal skin are also captured.

This CDR3 is 15 amino acids long. J gave up 3 bases and V 3 bases, and 8 bases lay outside the gene matches. Germline V gives CDR1 LGHNA, CDR2 YSLEER. The origin of this receptor is a human donor with alopecia areata. This rearrangement joins TRBV4-3 to TRBJ2-7, with TRBD1 matching over 7 bases. This specimen consisted of CD8+ T cells sorted from blood, obtained at week 4, from a patient treated with tofacitinib. CDR3 region: CASSQGTGTVYEQYF. The CDR3, as DNA: TGCGCCAGCAGCCAGGGAACCGGGACAGTCTACGAGCAGTACTTC.